The 5 T cell receptor beta chains listed next were all sequenced from one sample in a study of blood T cell repertoires in COVID-19. Clones were read by immunoSEQ multiplex PCR, and TCRdb kept only the in-frame ones, dropping some. The sample yields approximately 240,000 clones, around four fifths seen once. The sequenced material came from peripheral blood. These receptors all come from a man in his fifties or sixties with acute or convalescent COVID-19.

In its sample, this clone was seen a few times. V and J are TRBV2 and TRBJ2-7, with 11 bases aligning to TRBD1. The V gene's germline CDR1 is SNHLY and CDR2 FYNNEI. The CDR3 is 13 amino acids. The V segment lost 7 bases and the J segment 9 bases; nucleotides outside the gene matches: 8. The CDR3 is CASKGGQGEVQYF. DNA for the CDR3: TGTGCCAGCAAAGGGGGACAGGGGGAGGTGCAGTACTTC. Based on the CDR3 plus reference TRBV2 and TRBJ2-7, the full variable domain is EPEVTQTPSHQVTQMGQEVILRCVPISNHLYFYWYRQILGQKVEFLVSFYNNEISEKSEIFDDQFSVERPDGSNFTLKIRSTKLEDSAMYFCASKGGQGEVQYFGPGTRLTVT.

The CDR3 here is CAISESRRGTYNEQFF. CDR3 DNA sequence: TGTGCCATCAGTGAGTCCCGGCGGGGTACCTACAATGAGCAGTTCTTC. This chain joins TRBV10-3 and TRBJ2-1, with a possible D match to TRBD2 (6 bases). Between the trimmed V and J ends, which lost 0 bases and 2 bases, there was a span of 11 bases. The CDR3 covers 16 residues. Germline CDR1 is ENHRY and CDR2 is SYGVKD.

This chain connects TRBV7-6 to TRBJ2-7; TRBD1 matches 9 bases. CDR1 is SGHVS and CDR2 is FNYEAQ in the germline V gene. Germline trimming cut 3 bases from V and 0 bases from J; bases unmatched to any gene: 12. The CDR3 is 18 amino acids. The CDR3 protein is CASSFTGTGPLSSYEQYF. The CDR3 coding sequence is TGTGCCAGCAGCTTCACCGGGACAGGGCCCCTGAGCTCCTACGAGCAGTACTTC.

The chain carries TRBV27 and TRBJ2-3, with 8 bases identical to TRBD2. The V segment lost 6 bases and the J segment 1 base; nucleotides outside the gene matches: 18. Germline V gene data show CDR1 as MNHEY and CDR2 as SMNVEV (reference sequence). The CDR3 spans 19 residues. The CDR3 protein is CASSLISTGGLVGTDTQYF. The CDR3 nucleotides read TGTGCCAGCAGCTTAATTTCGACGGGGGGGCTGGTAGGCACAGATACGCAGTATTTT.

This clone was seen a handful of times. The chain combines TRBV7-9 with TRBJ1-5, with a tentative D call TRBD1 (5 bases). Between the trimmed V and J ends, which lost 5 bases and 0 bases, there was a span of 14 bases. Germline CDR1 is SEHNR and CDR2 is FQNEAQ (reference sequence). The CDR3 runs to 16 residues. CDR3 nucleotides: TGTGCCAGCAGCCCCAGCGGGGGGTCTAGCAATCAGCCCCAGCATTTT. Amino acid sequence: CASSPSGGSSNQPQHF.